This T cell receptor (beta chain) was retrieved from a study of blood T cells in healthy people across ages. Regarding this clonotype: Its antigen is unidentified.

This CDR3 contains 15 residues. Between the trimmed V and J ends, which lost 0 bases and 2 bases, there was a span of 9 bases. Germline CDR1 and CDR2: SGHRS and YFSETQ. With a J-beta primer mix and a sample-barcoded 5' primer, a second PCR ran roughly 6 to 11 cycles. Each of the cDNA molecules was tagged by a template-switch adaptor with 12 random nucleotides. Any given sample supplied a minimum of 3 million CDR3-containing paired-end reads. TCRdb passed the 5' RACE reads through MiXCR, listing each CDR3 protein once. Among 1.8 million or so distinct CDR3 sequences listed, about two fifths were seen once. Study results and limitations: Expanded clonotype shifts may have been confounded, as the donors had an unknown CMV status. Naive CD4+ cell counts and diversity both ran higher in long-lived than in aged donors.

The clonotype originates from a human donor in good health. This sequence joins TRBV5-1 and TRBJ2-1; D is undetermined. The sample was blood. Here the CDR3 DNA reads TGCGCCAGCAGCTTGGCCGCGACACCCTACAATGAGCAGTTCTTC. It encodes CASSLAATPYNEQFF.